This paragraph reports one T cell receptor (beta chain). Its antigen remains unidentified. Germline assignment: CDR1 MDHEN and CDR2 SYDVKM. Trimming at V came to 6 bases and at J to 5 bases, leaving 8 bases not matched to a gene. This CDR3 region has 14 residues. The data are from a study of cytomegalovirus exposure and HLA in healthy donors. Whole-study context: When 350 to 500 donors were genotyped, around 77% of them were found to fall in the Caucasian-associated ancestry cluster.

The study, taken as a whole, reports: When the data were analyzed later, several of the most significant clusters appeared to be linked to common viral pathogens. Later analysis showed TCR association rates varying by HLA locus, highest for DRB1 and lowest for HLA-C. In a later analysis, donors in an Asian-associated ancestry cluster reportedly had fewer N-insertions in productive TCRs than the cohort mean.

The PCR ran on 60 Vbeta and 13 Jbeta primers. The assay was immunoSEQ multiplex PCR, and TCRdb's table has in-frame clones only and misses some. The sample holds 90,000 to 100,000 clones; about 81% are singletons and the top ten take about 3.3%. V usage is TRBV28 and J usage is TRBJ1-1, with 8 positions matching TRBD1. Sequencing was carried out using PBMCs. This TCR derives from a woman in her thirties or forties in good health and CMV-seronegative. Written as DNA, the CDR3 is TGTGCCAGCAGAACAGGGGGTACAGGAACTGAAGCTTTCTTT. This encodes CASRTGGTGTEAFF.